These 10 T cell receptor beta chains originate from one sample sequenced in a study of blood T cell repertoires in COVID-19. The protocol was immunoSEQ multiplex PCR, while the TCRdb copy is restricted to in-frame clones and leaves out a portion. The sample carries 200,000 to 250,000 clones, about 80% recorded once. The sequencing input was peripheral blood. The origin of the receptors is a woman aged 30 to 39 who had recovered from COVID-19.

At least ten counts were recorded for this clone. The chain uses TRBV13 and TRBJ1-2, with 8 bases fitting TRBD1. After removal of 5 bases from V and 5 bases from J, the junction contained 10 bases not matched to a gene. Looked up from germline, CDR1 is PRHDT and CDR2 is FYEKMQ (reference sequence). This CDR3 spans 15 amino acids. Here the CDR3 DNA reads TGTGCCAGCAGCCCCCGACAGGGGCAGGCGTATGGCTACACCTTC. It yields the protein CASSPRQGQAYGYTF. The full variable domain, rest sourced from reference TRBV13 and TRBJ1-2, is AAGVIQSPRHLIKEKRETATLKCYPIPRHDTVYWYQQGPGQDPQFLISFYEKMQSDKGSIPDRFSAQQFSDYHSELNMSSLELGDSALYFCASSPRQGQAYGYTFGSGTRLTVV.

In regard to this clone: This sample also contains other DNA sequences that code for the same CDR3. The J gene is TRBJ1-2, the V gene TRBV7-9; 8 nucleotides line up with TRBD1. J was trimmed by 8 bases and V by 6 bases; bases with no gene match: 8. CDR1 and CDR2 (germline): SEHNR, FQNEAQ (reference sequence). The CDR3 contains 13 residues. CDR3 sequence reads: CASSRGQGEGYTF. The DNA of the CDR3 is TGTGCCAGCAGTCGAGGACAGGGCGAAGGCTACACCTTC.

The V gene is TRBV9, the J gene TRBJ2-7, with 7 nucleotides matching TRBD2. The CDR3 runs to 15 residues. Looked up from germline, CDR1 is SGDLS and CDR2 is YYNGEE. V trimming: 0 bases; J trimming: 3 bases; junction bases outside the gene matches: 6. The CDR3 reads CASSVGSGDFYEQYF. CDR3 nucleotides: TGTGCCAGCAGCGTAGGCAGCGGGGATTTCTACGAGCAGTACTTC.

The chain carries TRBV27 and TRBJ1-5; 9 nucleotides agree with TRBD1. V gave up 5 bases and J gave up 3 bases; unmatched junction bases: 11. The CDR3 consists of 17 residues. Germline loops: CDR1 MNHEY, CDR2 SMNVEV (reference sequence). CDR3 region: CASSPSPGQGHNQPQHF. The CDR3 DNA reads TGTGCCAGCAGTCCGTCACCGGGACAGGGTCACAATCAGCCCCAGCATTTT.

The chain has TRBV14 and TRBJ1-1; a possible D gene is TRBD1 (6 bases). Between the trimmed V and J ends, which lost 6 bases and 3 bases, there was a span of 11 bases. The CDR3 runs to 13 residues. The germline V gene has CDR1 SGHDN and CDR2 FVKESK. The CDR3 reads CASRGTPDTEAFF. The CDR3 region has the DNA TGTGCCAGCAGGGGGACACCTGACACTGAAGCTTTCTTT.

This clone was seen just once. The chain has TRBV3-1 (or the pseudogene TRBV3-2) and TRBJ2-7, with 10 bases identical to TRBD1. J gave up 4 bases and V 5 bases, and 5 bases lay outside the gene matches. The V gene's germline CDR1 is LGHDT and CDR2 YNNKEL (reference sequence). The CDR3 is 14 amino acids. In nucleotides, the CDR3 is TGTGCCAGCAGCGCAGGACAGGGGGGATACGAGCAGTACTTC. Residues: CASSAGQGGYEQYF.

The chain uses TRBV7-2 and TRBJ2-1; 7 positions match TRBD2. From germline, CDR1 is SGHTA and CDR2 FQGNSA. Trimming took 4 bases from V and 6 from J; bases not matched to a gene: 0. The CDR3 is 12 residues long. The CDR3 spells CASSWGGNEQFF. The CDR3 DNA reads TGTGCCAGCAGCTGGGGGGGCAATGAGCAGTTCTTC.

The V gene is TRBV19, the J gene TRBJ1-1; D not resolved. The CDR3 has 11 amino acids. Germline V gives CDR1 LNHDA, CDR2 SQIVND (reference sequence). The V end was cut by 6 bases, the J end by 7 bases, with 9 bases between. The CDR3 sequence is CASRKRIEAFF. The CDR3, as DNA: TGTGCCAGTAGGAAGCGAATTGAAGCTTTCTTT.

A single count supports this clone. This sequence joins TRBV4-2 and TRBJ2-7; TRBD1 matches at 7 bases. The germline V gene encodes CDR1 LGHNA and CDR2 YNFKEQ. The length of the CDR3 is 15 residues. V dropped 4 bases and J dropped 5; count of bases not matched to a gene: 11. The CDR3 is CASSRYDRENDEQYF. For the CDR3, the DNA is TGTGCCAGCAGCCGATACGACAGGGAAAACGACGAGCAGTACTTC.

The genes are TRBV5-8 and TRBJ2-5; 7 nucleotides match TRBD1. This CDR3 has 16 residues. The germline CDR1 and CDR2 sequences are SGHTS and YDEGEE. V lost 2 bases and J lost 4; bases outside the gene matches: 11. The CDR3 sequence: CASSFRGTEVGETQYF. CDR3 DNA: TGTGCCAGCAGCTTCAGGGGGACAGAGGTTGGAGAGACCCAGTACTTC.